These 8 T cell receptor beta chains share one sample of origin, sequenced in a study of cytomegalovirus exposure and HLA in healthy donors. Sequencing used immunoSEQ multiplex PCR; TCRdb keeps in-frame clones, though not all of them. Among approximately 110,000 clones listed, 88% were seen once. Sequenced sample: PBMCs. The source of these receptors is a woman aged 18-29 years in good health and CMV-seronegative.

This clone was found once. The V gene is TRBV18, the J gene TRBJ2-1, with 7 bases lining up with TRBD1. This CDR3 has 14 residues. After removal of 5 bases from V and 4 bases from J, the junction contained 5 bases not matched to a gene. CDR1 and CDR2 from the germline V gene are KGHSH and LQKENI. The CDR3 reads CASSRGQVYNEQFF. In DNA form, the CDR3 reads TGTGCCAGCTCAAGAGGACAGGTTTACAATGAGCAGTTCTTC.

This chain joins TRBV30 and TRBJ2-3, with D possibly TRBD2 on 5 matching bases. V lost 4 bases, J lost 7 bases, and 21 bases lay in between. CDR3 size: 15 residues. Germline CDR1 is GTSNPN and CDR2 is SVGIG (reference sequence). For the CDR3, the DNA is TGTGCCTGGATGAGGACTGCCCCCCTGGGGAATACGCAGTATTTT. Protein product: CAWMRTAPLGNTQYF.

The CDR3 reads CASSHPRTGRETQYF. The DNA for the CDR3 is TGTGCCAGCAGTCACCCCCGGACAGGGCGGGAGACCCAGTACTTC. V usage is TRBV28 and J usage is TRBJ2-5; 8 bases map to TRBD1. V dropped 5 bases and J dropped 5; count of bases not matched to a gene: 10. The CDR3 is 15 residues long. The germline gives CDR1 MDHEN, CDR2 SYDVKM.

The V call is TRBV7-2, the J call TRBJ2-5, with a tentative D call TRBD1 (5 bases). Germline V lookup: CDR1 SGHTA, CDR2 FQGNSA. The CDR3 runs to 14 residues. V lost 5 bases to trimming and J lost 3 bases, with 13 bases between them. For the CDR3, the DNA is TGTGCCAGCAGCCAGCGACAGTGTGAAGAGACCCAGTACTTC. Translating gives CASSQRQCEETQYF.

This clone was seen only once. The chain links TRBV7-2 to TRBJ2-3; D is possibly TRBD2 (6 bases). CDR1 is SGHTA and CDR2 is FQGNSA in the germline V gene. This CDR3 has 14 residues. The V end was cut by 6 bases, the J end by 1 base, with 11 bases between. Here the CDR3 reads CASRSLARTDTQYF. DNA for the CDR3: TGTGCCAGCAGATCACTAGCCCGCACAGATACGCAGTATTTT.

The J gene is TRBJ1-5, the V gene TRBV7-8; TRBD1 aligns across 9 bases. The CDR3 contains 16 residues. J gave up 4 bases and V 0 bases, and 4 bases lay outside the gene matches. Per the germline V gene, CDR1 is SGHVS and CDR2 is FQNEAQ. The CDR3 nucleotides read TGTGCCAGCAGCTTAGCGCTGGGACAGGGTAATCAGCCCCAGCATTTT. It translates to CASSLALGQGNQPQHF.

The chain links TRBV27 to TRBJ2-1; 7 nucleotides align to TRBD1. Trimming took 6 bases from V and 4 from J; bases not matched to a gene: 12. CDR3 length equals 16 residues. Germline V gene lookup returns CDR1 MNHEY and CDR2 SMNVEV (reference sequence). In DNA form, the CDR3 reads TGTGCCAGCAGCTGGGACAGACGTAAATCATACAATGAGCAGTTCTTC. The encoded protein is CASSWDRRKSYNEQFF.

The CDR3 sequence is CASSFNSGRMNEQFF. CDR3 in DNA: TGTGCCAGCAGCTTCAATAGCGGGAGGATGAATGAGCAGTTCTTC. The rearrangement uses TRBV7-2 and TRBJ2-1, with 10 bases identical to TRBD2. V was pared by 3 bases and J by 7 bases, with 6 bases of the junction left unmatched. Looked up from germline, CDR1 is SGHTA and CDR2 is FQGNSA. This CDR3 region has 15 residues.